This record concerns one TCR beta chain sequence. The entry originates in a study of blood T cells in healthy people across ages. With a J-beta primer mix and a sample-barcoded 5' primer, a second PCR ran roughly 6 to 11 cycles. TCRdb re-called the 5' RACE reads through MiXCR, storing one row per CDR3 protein. Of 850,000 to 1,000,000 distinct CDR3 sequences listed, roughly 51% are singletons. The CDR3 covers 17 residues. Germline V gene lookup returns CDR1 LGHDT and CDR2 YNNKEL (reference sequence). The sequencing input was blood. This TCR was recovered from a woman aged 55-75 years in good health. The J gene is TRBJ2-1, the V gene TRBV3-1; D unresolved. Gene TRBJ2-7 matches the end of the DNA better, so the J call may be wrong. The CDR3 DNA follows: TGTGCCAGCAGCCAAGAAGTAGTCTTAAGCTCCTACAATGAGCAGTACTTC. This sequence encodes CASSQEVVLSSYNEQYF.